This entry features one TCR beta chain sequence. Its matching antigen is unknown. This sample was included in a study of cytomegalovirus exposure and HLA in healthy donors. General study points: Evidence from a later analysis indicated that most CMV-associated TCR beta chains looked HLA-restricted. Highest at DRB1 and lowest at HLA-C, TCR association rates differed among HLA loci in a later analysis. As was reported, the HLA-A and HLA-B alleles of most subjects were accurately predicted from TCR beta sequences. Among TCR beta chains of equal frequency, HLA-associated ones were more clonally expanded in a later analysis.

In the PCR, 60 Vbeta and 13 Jbeta primers were used. Only in-frame clones appear in the TCRdb table, and some are missing; sequencing was by immunoSEQ multiplex PCR. Here the sample spans some 150,000 clones, approximately 77% being singletons. The sequencing sample was made of PBMCs. This TCR came from a man younger than 45 in good health and CMV-seropositive.

The chain's CDR3 is CASSSLLDQETQYF. CDR3 DNA: TGTGCCAGCAGCTCCCTTTTAGACCAAGAGACCCAGTACTTC. This chain connects TRBV5-4 to TRBJ2-5; D is unresolved. V was clipped by 3 bases and J by 0 bases, with 9 bases between them. CDR1 and CDR2 (germline): SGHNT, YYREEE (reference sequence). The CDR3 loop spans 14 amino acids.